This T cell receptor (beta chain) originates from a study of shared clonotypes between healthy human individuals. Some clones are missing from TCRdb's copy, which holds only in-frame ones; the method was immunoSEQ multiplex PCR. The sample has roughly 720,000 clones; less than 95% are singletons. From germline, CDR1 is MNHEY and CDR2 SMNVEV (reference sequence). Trimming cost V 9 bases and J 1 base, with 13 bases left between them. This CDR3 is 14 amino acids long. Sequencing was carried out using memory CD8+ T cells from PBMCs. Subset reported: CD45RO+ cells pooled with CCR7-negative TemRA cells. The chain is built from TRBV27 and TRBJ2-4; the D gene is possibly TRBD2 (5 bases). This TCR came from a man younger than 35 in good health. Some clones in this sample may be carry-over from other donors' samples. CDR3 nucleotides: TGTGCCAGTAGTGCATGGGAGGCCAAAAACATTCAGTACTTC. Its translation: CASSAWEAKNIQYF.